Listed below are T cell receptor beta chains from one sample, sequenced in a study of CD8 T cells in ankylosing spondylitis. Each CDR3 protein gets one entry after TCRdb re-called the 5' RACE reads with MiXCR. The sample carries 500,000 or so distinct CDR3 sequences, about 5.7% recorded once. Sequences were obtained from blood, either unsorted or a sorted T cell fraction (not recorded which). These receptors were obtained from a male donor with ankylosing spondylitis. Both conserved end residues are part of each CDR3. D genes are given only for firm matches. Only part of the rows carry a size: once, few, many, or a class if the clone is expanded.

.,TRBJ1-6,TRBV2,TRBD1,CAKTEDRGNSPLHF,TGTGCCAAGACCGAGGACAGGGGGAATTCACCCCTCCACTTT
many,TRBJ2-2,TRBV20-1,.,CSAPGDTGELFF,TGCAGTGCTCCAGGGGACACCGGGGAGCTGTTTTTT
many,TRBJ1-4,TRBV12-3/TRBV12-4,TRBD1,CASSPNGPRGKLFF,TGTGCCAGCAGTCCAAATGGGCCCAGGGGGAAACTGTTTTTT
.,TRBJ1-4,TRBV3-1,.,CASSKQVWAGEKLFF,TGTGCCAGCAGCAAGCAGGTTTGGGCGGGAGAAAAACTGTTTTTT
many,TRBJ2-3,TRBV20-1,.,CSARDARGAGAGDTQYF,TGCAGTGCTAGAGATGCTCGAGGGGCGGGGGCTGGGGATACGCAGTATTTT
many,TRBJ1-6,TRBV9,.,CASSVGSYNSPLHF,TGTGCCAGCAGCGTGGGCTCCTATAATTCACCCCTCCACTTT
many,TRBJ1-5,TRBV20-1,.,CSATRSNQPQHF,TGCAGTGCTACCCGGAGCAATCAGCCCCAGCATTTT
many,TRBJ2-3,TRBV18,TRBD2,CASSPRPGEGTTDTQYF,TGTGCCAGCTCACCACGGCCGGGGGAGGGTACTACAGATACGCAGTATTTT
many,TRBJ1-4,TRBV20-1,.,CSASVATNEKLFF,TGCAGTGCTAGTGTTGCAACTAATGAAAAACTGTTTTTT
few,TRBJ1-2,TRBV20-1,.,CSASHDRNYGYTF,TGCAGTGCTAGTCACGACAGGAACTATGGCTACACCTTC
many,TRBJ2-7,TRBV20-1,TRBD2,CSGASGAYEQYF,TGCAGCGGGGCTAGCGGCGCCTACGAGCAGTACTTC
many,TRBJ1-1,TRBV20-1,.,CSGSQGKGTEAFF,TGCAGTGGAAGCCAGGGGAAAGGGACTGAAGCTTTCTTT
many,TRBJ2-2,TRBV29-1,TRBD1,CSAGTDWTGELFF,TGCAGCGCCGGGACAGATTGGACCGGGGAGCTGTTTTTT
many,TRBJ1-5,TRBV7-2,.,CASSRLGWGSQPQHF,TGTGCCAGCAGCCGACTGGGATGGGGTTCCCAGCCCCAGCATTTT
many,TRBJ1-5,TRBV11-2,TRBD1,CASSRWGQDERSNQPQHF,TGTGCCAGCAGCCGATGGGGACAGGACGAACGGAGCAATCAGCCCCAGCATTTT
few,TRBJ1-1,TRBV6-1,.,CASSEGSVRETEAFF,TGTGCCAGCAGTGAAGGAAGTGTGAGGGAGACTGAAGCTTTCTTT
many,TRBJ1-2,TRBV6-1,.,CASSGGLPNYGYTF,TGTGCCAGCAGTGGGGGCCTACCGAACTATGGCTACACCTTC
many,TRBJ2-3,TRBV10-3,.,CAISEGSRSADTQYF,TGTGCCATCAGTGAGGGCAGCCGTTCGGCAGATACGCAGTATTTT
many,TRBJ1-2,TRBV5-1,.,CASSLGRLEGYTF,TGCGCCAGCAGCTTGGGCAGGTTGGAAGGCTACACCTTC
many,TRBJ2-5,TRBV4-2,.,CASSQLTLHQETQYF,TGTGCCAGCAGCCAACTAACTCTTCATCAAGAGACCCAGTACTTC
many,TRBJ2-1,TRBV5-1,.,CASGLQGRYNEQFF,TGCGCCAGCGGCCTACAGGGGAGGTACAATGAGCAGTTCTTC
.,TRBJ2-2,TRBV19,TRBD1,CASRGTGGTGELFF,TGTGCCAGTAGAGGGACAGGGGGCACCGGGGAGCTGTTTTTT
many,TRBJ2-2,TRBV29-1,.,CSVLRGANTGELFF,TGCAGCGTTTTGCGGGGTGCAAACACCGGGGAGCTGTTTTTT
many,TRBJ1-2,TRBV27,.,CASSLKGINYGYTF,TGTGCCAGCAGTTTAAAGGGGATTAACTATGGCTACACCTTC
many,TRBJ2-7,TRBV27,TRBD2,CASSLRASGSGQYF,TGTGCCAGCAGTTTAAGGGCTAGCGGGAGCGGGCAGTACTTC
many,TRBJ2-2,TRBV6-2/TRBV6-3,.,CASSYVATGELFF,TGTGCCAGCAGTTACGTGGCGACCGGGGAGCTGTTTTTT
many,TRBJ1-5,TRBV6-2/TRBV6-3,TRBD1,CASTDRGIQPQHF,TGTGCCAGCACCGACAGGGGGATTCAGCCCCAGCATTTT
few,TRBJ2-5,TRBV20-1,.,CSANAGSLITQYF,TGCAGTGCTAACGCGGGGTCTCTGATTACCCAGTACTTC
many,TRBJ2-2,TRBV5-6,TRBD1,CASSQGQGSTGELFF,TGTGCCAGCAGCCAGGGACAGGGGTCCACCGGGGAGCTGTTTTTT
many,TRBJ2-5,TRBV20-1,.,CSAGSGNQETQYF,TGCAGTGCTGGCAGTGGGAACCAAGAGACCCAGTACTTC
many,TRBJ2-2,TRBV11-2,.,CASSLEVGGELFF,TGTGCCAGCAGCTTAGAAGTGGGGGGGGAGCTGTTTTTT
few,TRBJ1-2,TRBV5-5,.,CASSLGKFGYTF,TGTGCCAGCAGCCTAGGAAAATTCGGCTACACCTTC
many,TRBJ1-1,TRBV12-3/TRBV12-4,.,CASSLQGLDTEAFF,TGTGCCAGCAGTTTACAGGGGTTGGACACTGAAGCTTTCTTT
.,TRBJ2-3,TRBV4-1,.,CASSKGGRPSTDTQYF,TGCGCCAGCAGCAAGGGGGGCAGGCCGTCGACAGATACGCAGTATTTT
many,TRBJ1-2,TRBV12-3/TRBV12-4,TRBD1,CASSLRQGHGYTF,TGTGCCAGCAGTTTACGACAGGGACATGGCTACACCTTC
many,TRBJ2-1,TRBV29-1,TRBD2,CSVGGLVPYNEQFF,TGCAGCGTTGGGGGACTAGTCCCCTACAATGAGCAGTTCTTC
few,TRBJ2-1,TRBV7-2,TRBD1,CASSSDRGRYNEQFF,TGTGCCAGCAGCTCAGACAGGGGGCGGTACAATGAGCAGTTCTTC
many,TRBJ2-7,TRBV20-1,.,CSARGWVGGPAGEQYF,TGCAGTGCTAGAGGCTGGGTTGGGGGGCCGGCGGGTGAGCAGTACTTC
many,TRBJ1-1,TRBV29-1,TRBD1,CSTRQGDTEAFF,TGCAGCACTCGACAGGGTGACACTGAAGCTTTCTTT
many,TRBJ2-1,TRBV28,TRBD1,CASSYYSGTGVHEQFF,TGTGCCAGCAGCTACTATTCCGGGACAGGGGTTCATGAGCAGTTCTTC
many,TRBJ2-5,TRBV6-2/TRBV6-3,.,CASARETQYF,TGTGCCAGCGCTCGAGAGACCCAGTACTTC
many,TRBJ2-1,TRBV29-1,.,CSVVGTQYEQFF,TGCAGCGTTGTAGGGACCCAATATGAGCAGTTCTTC
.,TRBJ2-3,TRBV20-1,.,CSASVVIGDFLSTDTQYF,TGCAGTGCTAGCGTGGTTATCGGCGACTTCCTTAGCACAGATACGCAGTATTTT
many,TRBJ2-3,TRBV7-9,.,CASSSPGGTDTQYF,TGTGCCAGCAGCTCTCCCGGGGGAACAGATACGCAGTATTTT
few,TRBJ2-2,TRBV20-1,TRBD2,CSARRNPGGTGELFF,TGCAGTGCTAGGAGAAATCCGGGAGGAACCGGGGAGCTGTTTTTT
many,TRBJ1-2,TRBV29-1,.,CSGMTGQYTF,TGCAGCGGCATGACGGGGCAATACACCTTC